These 11 T cell receptor beta chains were all obtained from the same sample, sequenced in a study of CD8+CD57+ T cells in acquired aplastic anemia. TCR beta VDJ and CDR3 profiles were obtained from a genomic DNA template. TCRdb passed the reads through MiXCR, listing each CDR3 protein once. In the table there are around 400,000 distinct CDR3 sequences, around 68% of which are singletons. Material for sequencing was sorted CD4+, CD8+, or CD8+CD57+ T cells (not recorded which) from PBMCs. The receptors were sampled from a human donor in good health, serving as a control.

This clonotype was detected only once. The missing conserved phenylalanine or tryptophan at the end of this CDR3 makes a read error likely. No DNA is shown, since the ends of the CDR3 on it are uncertain; the CDR3 is the one TCRdb lists. The genes are TRBV19 and TRBJ2-5; the table's D call, TRBD2, was not checked against the DNA. The length of the CDR3 is 14 amino acids, counting both ends. CDR1 is LNHDA and CDR2 is SQIVND in the germline V gene (reference sequence). The CDR3 spells CASMVGGDEQSHWP.

V is TRBV20-1 and J is TRBJ2-7, with a tentative D call TRBD2 (5 bases). Trimming cost V 0 bases and J 5 bases, with 14 bases left between them. Per the germline V gene, CDR1 is DFQATT and CDR2 is SNEGSKA (reference sequence). The CDR3 runs to 14 residues. In DNA, the CDR3 is TGCAGTGCTAGAGATCCCCGGGGATTGAACGAGCAGTACTTC. Its translation is CSARDPRGLNEQYF.

Comment on this clonotype: One end of the junction fails to match germline, which may point to a read error. The rearrangement joins TRBV7-2 to TRBJ2-1; no clear D. Per the germline V gene, CDR1 is SGHTA and CDR2 is FQGNSA. The CDR3 sequence is 17 residues long. The DNA of the CDR3 is TGTGCCAGCAGCCCTCCGGGCAGGCACTCCTCCTACTATGAGCAGTTCTTC. It specifies CASSPPGRHSSYYEQFF.

This chain links TRBV20-1 with TRBJ1-4; a possible D gene is TRBD1 (6 bases). Germline CDR1 is DFQATT and CDR2 is SNEGSKA (reference sequence). V lost 3 bases to trimming and J lost 5 bases, with 16 bases between them. The CDR3 length is 15 residues. The DNA of the CDR3 is TGCAGTGCTAGGGGGGGCAATGGGCCCAATGAAAAACTGTTTTTT. Amino acid sequence: CSARGGNGPNEKLFF.

The chain has TRBV7-6 and TRBJ2-1; D tentatively reads TRBD1 or TRBD2 (5 bases each). CDR1 SGHVS and CDR2 FNYEAQ come from the germline V gene. Trimming left V 4 bases short and J 8 bases short, with 21 bases between. The CDR3 extends over 16 amino acids. The CDR3: CASSSRLGGGVDEQFF. The CDR3 DNA reads as TGTGCCAGCAGCTCACGGTTGGGTGGGGGTGTGGATGAGCAGTTCTTC.

Regarding this clonotype: At one end, the junction sequence differs from germline, possibly due to a read error. The genes are TRBV2 and TRBJ2-6; D possibly uses TRBD1 or TRBD2 (5 bases each). This CDR3 comprises 15 residues. The germline gives CDR1 SNHLY, CDR2 FYNNEI. For the CDR3, the DNA is TGTGCCAGCAGCCCAGGCAGTACCGGGGCCAACGTCCTGACCTTC. Protein product: CASSPGSTGANVLTF.

This chain uses TRBV4-3 with TRBJ1-1; D is unclear. Germline V lookup: CDR1 LGHNA, CDR2 YSLEER. CDR3 length: 13 amino acids. V was pared by 6 bases and J by 4 bases, with 12 bases between. Here the CDR3 reads CASSTKGITEAFF. The CDR3 DNA reads as TGCGCCAGCAGTACGAAAGGGATCACTGAAGCTTTCTTT.

This clonotype was observed at least ten times. The chain joins TRBV7-9 to TRBJ1-4; TRBD1 matches 9 bases. The CDR3 has 15 amino acids. Trimming removed 3 bases from V and 5 bases from J; junction bases left unmatched: 4. Germline V gives CDR1 SEHNR, CDR2 FQNEAQ (reference sequence). CDR3 loop: CASSLGDRVNEKLFF. The CDR3 DNA sequence: TGTGCCAGCAGCTTGGGGGACAGGGTGAATGAAAAACTGTTTTTT.

This clonotype was recorded many times. CDR3 sequence reads: CSASTGGGYGYTF. CDR3 nucleotide sequence: TGCAGTGCCAGTACAGGGGGCGGCTATGGCTACACCTTC. This chain joins TRBV20-1 and TRBJ1-2, with 9 bases aligning to TRBD1. CDR1 is DFQATT and CDR2 is SNEGSKA in the germline V gene (reference sequence). After removal of 6 bases from V and 4 bases from J, the junction contained 6 bases not matched to a gene. This CDR3 is 13 amino acids long.

The chain links TRBV20-1 to TRBJ2-7; possibly TRBD2 for D (5 bases). Per germline, CDR1 DFQATT and CDR2 SNEGSKA (reference sequence). The CDR3 has 13 residues. CDR3 sequence: CSVREGIGTEQYF. In DNA form, the CDR3 reads TGCAGCGTTAGAGAGGGCATTGGAACCGAGCAGTACTTC.

The rearrangement uses TRBV5-6 and TRBJ1-1; D not certain. This CDR3 has 13 residues. Between the trimmed V and J ends, which lost 7 bases and 0 bases, there was a span of 10 bases. The V gene's germline CDR1 is SGHDT and CDR2 YYEEEE. The chain's CDR3 is CASEPDLNTEAFF. The CDR3, as DNA: TGTGCCAGCGAACCGGACCTGAACACTGAAGCTTTCTTT.